This passage covers 30 T cell receptor beta chains from one sample sequenced in a study of control samples from healthy donors and cancer patients. TCRdb's table, derived via immunoSEQ multiplex PCR, lists solely in-frame clones and lacks some. The repertoire holds some 150,000 clones, with around 95% as singletons. Input material: blood. These receptors were taken from a man between 35 and 55 years old in good health.

The chain joins TRBV6-2 or TRBV6-3 to TRBJ2-1; D possibly corresponds to TRBD2 (5 bases). Germline V gives CDR1 MNHEY, CDR2 SVGEGT. The V gene lost 0 bases and the J gene lost 10 bases, with 10 bases spanning the gap. There are 13 residues in the CDR3. CDR3 nucleotides: TGTGCCAGCAGTTACTCGATGGGCGGGGAGCAGTTCTTC. It specifies CASSYSMGGEQFF.

J is TRBJ2-5 and V is TRBV7-2; 7 nucleotides line up with TRBD1. CDR1 SGHTA and CDR2 FQGNSA come from the germline V gene. CDR3 size: 14 residues. V shed 3 bases, J shed 5 bases, and the junction held 6 bases outside the gene matches. In DNA form, the CDR3 reads TGTGCCAGCAGCTTTAACAGGGGAAGGGAGACCCAGTACTTC. It codes for CASSFNRGRETQYF.

The gene calls are TRBV11-2 and TRBJ1-2; D is ambiguous. Germline CDR1 SGHAT, CDR2 FQNNGV. The length of the CDR3 is 13 residues. V was trimmed by 4 bases and J by 4 bases, leaving 10 bases between them. CDR3 region: CASSSDGIYGYTF. The CDR3 DNA reads TGTGCCAGCAGCTCAGACGGTATCTATGGCTACACCTTC.

This chain links TRBV6-2 or TRBV6-3 with TRBJ1-4, with 9 bases lining up with TRBD1. Germline CDR1 is MNHEY and CDR2 is SVGEGT. This CDR3 region has 14 residues. Germline trimming cut 6 bases from V and 8 bases from J; bases unmatched to any gene: 7. This CDR3 reads CASSRRTGEEKLFF. The CDR3 DNA is TGTGCCAGCAGCCGACGGACAGGGGAAGAAAAACTGTTTTTT.

V is TRBV24-1 and J is TRBJ2-2; 16 bases fit TRBD2. CDR1 and CDR2 from the germline V gene are KGHDR and SFDVKD. CDR3 length: 21 residues. V gave up 0 bases and J gave up 5 bases; unmatched junction bases: 11. The CDR3 loop is CATSDLPKTGLAGGPTGELFF. The CDR3 nucleotides read TGTGCCACCAGTGATTTGCCCAAAACGGGACTAGCGGGGGGGCCGACCGGGGAGCTGTTTTTT.

This clone was seen only a few times. The genes are TRBV9 and TRBJ1-6; D call uncertain. Germline loops: CDR1 SGDLS, CDR2 YYNGEE. CDR3 length: 14 residues. Trimming cost V 0 bases and J 5 bases, with 6 bases left between them. The CDR3 nucleotides read TGTGCCAGCAGCGTAGTGCCAGATAATTCACCCCTCCACTTT. It is translated as CASSVVPDNSPLHF.

The chain couples TRBV7-2 to TRBJ1-2; possibly TRBD1 for D (6 bases). Germline loops: CDR1 SGHTA, CDR2 FQGNSA. The V end was cut by 5 bases, the J end by 4 bases, with 14 bases between. The CDR3 is 14 amino acids. CDR3 DNA: TGTGCCAGCAGCATACGATTGACAGGCTATGGCTACACCTTC. Its protein product is CASSIRLTGYGYTF.

This clone is a singleton in its sample. The chain couples TRBV6-6 to TRBJ2-7; unclear D gene. The CDR3 covers 16 residues. The ends were cut back, 2 bases at V and 1 base at J, with 15 bases in the middle. Per germline, CDR1 MNHNY and CDR2 SVGAGI (reference sequence). CDR3 coding DNA: TGTGCCAGCAGTTACGTGGGGATTCGTCAATCCTACGAGCAGTACTTC. Translation: CASSYVGIRQSYEQYF.

J is TRBJ2-1 and V is TRBV28; tentatively, D is TRBD1 (6 bases). The CDR3 is made up of 13 amino acids. Trimming took off 10 bases at V and 4 bases at J, with 14 bases between the two ends. The germline V gene has CDR1 MDHEN and CDR2 SYDVKM. As DNA, the CDR3 is TGTGCCACAAAGCAGGGGCCGTACAATGAGCAGTTCTTC. Translating gives CATKQGPYNEQFF.

CDR3 in DNA: TGTGCCAGCAGCGTAGGAACAGGGGGGACTGAAGCTTTCTTT. This codes for CASSVGTGGTEAFF. The chain recombines TRBV9 with TRBJ1-1, with TRBD1 matching over 8 bases. Unmatched junction bases numbered 3, after V lost 0 bases and J lost 5 bases. Per the germline V gene, CDR1 is SGDLS and CDR2 is YYNGEE. The CDR3 has 14 amino acids.

This clone came up once. This chain joins TRBV7-3 and TRBJ2-3; D call uncertain. The germline CDR1 and CDR2 sequences are SGHTA and FQGTGA. V lost 1 base and J 0 bases, leaving 2 bases between the germline ends. The CDR3 is 13 residues long. CDR3 amino acids: CASSLKSTDTQYF. The CDR3 nucleotides read TGTGCCAGCAGCTTAAAGAGCACAGATACGCAGTATTTT.

The rearrangement joins TRBV7-2 to TRBJ2-6; D gene ambiguous. Trimming took 5 bases from V and 3 from J, leaving 20 bases between them. CDR3 length: 18 residues. Germline-derived CDR1 and CDR2 are SGHTA and FQGNSA. CDR3 in DNA: TGTGCCAGCAGCCCCAGCCGGAGCAGAGTGATTGGGGCCAACGTCCTGACTTTC. This translates into CASSPSRSRVIGANVLTF.

The chain carries TRBV15 and TRBJ1-5; D is ambiguous. The CDR3 has 14 amino acids. V dropped 7 bases and J dropped 0 bases, with 10 bases sitting between them. CDR1 LNHNV and CDR2 YYDKDF come from the germline V gene (reference sequence). This CDR3 reads CATKRGDSNQPQHF. DNA of the CDR3: TGTGCCACCAAGCGCGGGGATAGCAATCAGCCCCAGCATTTT. The full variable domain, rest sourced from reference TRBV15 and TRBJ1-5, is DAMVIQNPRYQVTQFGKPVTLSCSQTLNHNVMYWYQQKSSQAPKLLFHYYDKDFNNEADTPDNFQSRRPNTSFCFLDIRSPGLGDTAMYLCATKRGDSNQPQHFGDGTRLSIL.

The chain has TRBV27 and TRBJ2-1; possibly TRBD2 for D (6 bases). CDR1 and CDR2 (germline): MNHEY, SMNVEV (reference sequence). This CDR3 is built from 11 residues. Trimming shortened V by 10 bases and J by 10 bases, and 14 bases separated the two germline ends. The CDR3, as DNA: TGTGCCACACAACGGGGGACCGAGCAGTTCTTC. It yields the protein CATQRGTEQFF.

The chain links TRBV9 to TRBJ2-2, with TRBD2 matching 15 bases. The CDR3 sequence is 18 residues long. The germline V gene encodes CDR1 SGDLS and CDR2 YYNGEE. The trim removed 4 bases at V and 6 bases at J, leaving 10 bases unmatched. The CDR3 DNA reads as TGTGCCAGCAGCTACACCCCGGGACTAGCGGGGGGCGCCGGGGAGCTGTTTTTT. Encoded protein: CASSYTPGLAGGAGELFF.

The chain uses TRBV2 and TRBJ2-7; D call uncertain. CDR3 size: 12 residues. CDR1 is SNHLY, CDR2 FYNNEI, per germline. The V gene lost 6 bases and the J gene lost 4 bases, with 10 bases spanning the gap. Here the CDR3 reads CASSRNRYEQYF. The CDR3 DNA is TGTGCCAGCAGCCGTAACCGATACGAGCAGTACTTC.

This chain connects TRBV7-2 to TRBJ1-4; D may be TRBD1 (6 bases). Looked up from germline, CDR1 is SGHTA and CDR2 is FQGNSA. The CDR3 has 16 residues. The ends were cut back, 3 bases at V and 5 bases at J, with 16 bases in the middle. CDR3 DNA: TGTGCCAGCAGCTTGGGGGGCAGGGGAGGGAATGAAAAACTGTTTTTT. Translating it yields CASSLGGRGGNEKLFF.

The V and J genes are TRBV24-1 and TRBJ2-5; TRBD1 agrees at 12 bases. The V segment lost 9 bases and the J segment 4 bases; nucleotides outside the gene matches: 8. Germline CDR1 KGHDR, CDR2 SFDVKD. The CDR3 is 15 amino acids. The CDR3: CATGSGTGGAETQYF. The CDR3 DNA is TGTGCCACCGGATCCGGGACAGGGGGCGCAGAGACCCAGTACTTC.

The chain has TRBV30 and TRBJ1-5; TRBD1 matches 7 bases. Losses at the gene ends were 1 base for V and 6 bases for J; bases not matched to a gene: 0. This CDR3 comprises 12 residues. From germline, CDR1 is GTSNPN and CDR2 SVGIG (reference sequence). CDR3 coding DNA: TGTGCCTGGAGTGACAGGGGTCAGCCCCAGCATTTT. Translation: CAWSDRGQPQHF.

The chain is built from TRBV6-1 and TRBJ1-5; tentatively, D is TRBD1 (5 bases). Germline V gene data show CDR1 as MNHNS and CDR2 as SASEGT. CDR3 length equals 18 residues. The V gene lost 2 bases and the J gene lost 4 bases, with 21 bases spanning the gap. The CDR3 nucleotides read TGTGCCAGCAGTGAATTAGGTCCCGGAAGGGGAGGGAATCAGCCCCAGCATTTT. Translated: CASSELGPGRGGNQPQHF.

The rearrangement uses TRBV13 and TRBJ2-7; 7 bases agree with TRBD1. Trimming took 7 bases from V and 6 from J; bases not matched to a gene: 15. The length of the CDR3 is 15 residues. The germline gives CDR1 PRHDT, CDR2 FYEKMQ (reference sequence). This CDR3 is CASTQRPGQSSEQYF. The CDR3 nucleotides read TGTGCCAGCACCCAACGCCCGGGACAGAGTAGCGAGCAGTACTTC.

This clone occurred a few times. V gene TRBV2 combines with J gene TRBJ1-5, with TRBD1 as a possible D gene (5 bases). Germline CDR1 reads SNHLY; CDR2 reads FYNNEI. Trimming left V 6 bases short and J 2 bases short, with 14 bases between. The CDR3 totals 15 residues. The CDR3 loop reads CASRASGWGNQPQHF. For the CDR3, the DNA is TGTGCCAGCAGAGCCTCAGGGTGGGGCAATCAGCCCCAGCATTTT.

The V gene is TRBV5-1, the J gene TRBJ2-2; D call uncertain. Germline values: CDR1 SGHRS, CDR2 YFSETQ. The CDR3 sequence is 12 residues long. The ends were cut back, 2 bases at V and 8 bases at J, with 7 bases in the middle. CDR3 loop: CASSFSSGELFF. The CDR3 coding sequence is TGCGCCAGCAGCTTTAGTTCGGGGGAGCTGTTTTTT.

This clone occurred a few times. V and J are TRBV5-1 and TRBJ1-5; 7 bases fit TRBD1. V was pared by 1 base and J by 2 bases, with 3 bases of the junction left unmatched. From germline, CDR1 is SGHRS and CDR2 YFSETQ. This CDR3 contains 15 residues. CDR3 loop: CASSLHGTGNQPQHF. The CDR3 coding sequence is TGCGCCAGCAGCTTGCATGGGACAGGCAATCAGCCCCAGCATTTT. The entire variable domain, with the rest obtained from reference TRBV5-1 and TRBJ1-5, is as follows: KAGVTQTPRYLIKTRGQQVTLSCSPISGHRSVSWYQQTPGQGLQFLFEYFSETQRNKGNFPGRFSGRQFSNSRSEMNVSTLELGDSALYLCASSLHGTGNQPQHFGDGTRLSIL.

J is TRBJ1-4 and V is TRBV2, with D uncertain. Trimming removed 4 bases at V and 7 bases at J, with 10 bases between. The CDR3 runs to 13 residues. CDR1 is SNHLY and CDR2 is FYNNEI in the germline V gene. The CDR3, as DNA: TGTGCCAGCAGTGTACAAGAGAGTGAAAAACTGTTTTTT. Protein: CASSVQESEKLFF.

The chain employs TRBV27 and TRBJ2-3; D uncertain. Trimming took off 8 bases at V and 2 bases at J, with 14 bases between the two ends. Germline CDR1 reads MNHEY; CDR2 reads SMNVEV (reference sequence). This CDR3 has 14 amino acids. CDR3 in amino acids: CASSKGGYTDTQYF. DNA of the CDR3: TGTGCCAGCTCCAAGGGTGGGTACACAGATACGCAGTATTTT.

The chain links TRBV5-1 to TRBJ1-1; 9 bases agree with TRBD1. This CDR3 is built from 14 residues. Germline V CDR1 and CDR2: SGHRS, YFSETQ. V trimming: 3 bases; J trimming: 4 bases; junction bases outside the gene matches: 4. The CDR3 protein is CASSWTGDGTEAFF. CDR3 DNA: TGCGCCAGCAGCTGGACAGGGGACGGCACTGAAGCTTTCTTT.

This rearrangement joins TRBV18 to TRBJ2-3, with 10 bases matching TRBD2. The CDR3 has 17 amino acids. Per the germline V gene, CDR1 is KGHSH and CDR2 is LQKENI. The J segment lost 2 bases and the V segment lost 0 bases, leaving 5 bases of the junction unmatched. The CDR3 loop reads CASSPPLAGTLTDTQYF. In nucleotides, the CDR3 is TGTGCCAGCTCACCACCACTAGCGGGGACGCTCACAGATACGCAGTATTTT.

The chain has TRBV7-2 and TRBJ1-2, with D maybe TRBD1 (5 bases). There are 14 residues in the CDR3. CDR1 SGHTA and CDR2 FQGNSA come from the germline V gene. The V end was cut by 3 bases, the J end by 6 bases, with 14 bases between. In nucleotides, the CDR3 is TGTGCCAGCAGCTTGACACCGGGACTGAATGGCTACACCTTC. It translates to CASSLTPGLNGYTF.

The chain combines TRBV2 with TRBJ1-5; tentative D call: TRBD1 (5 bases). Germline CDR1 is SNHLY and CDR2 is FYNNEI. There are 16 residues in the CDR3. The V and J ends lost 3 bases and 5 bases respectively, with 17 bases between them. Written as DNA, the CDR3 is TGTGCCAGCAGTGACCTGGGGCTGGGCACTTATCAGCCCCAGCATTTT. It yields the protein CASSDLGLGTYQPQHF.